This T cell receptor (beta chain) originates from a study of cytomegalovirus exposure and HLA in healthy donors. Details on this clone: What it binds is not known.

Whole-study results and caveats: Later examination showed HLA-associated TCR beta chains had greater clonal expansion than equally common others.

13 Jbeta primers and 60 Vbeta primers were used for the PCR. Only in-frame clones appear in the TCRdb table, and some are missing; sequencing was by immunoSEQ multiplex PCR. The table lists about 140,000 clones, with 0.85% to 1% in the top ten. The receptor was isolated from a male donor in good health and CMV-seronegative. Sequenced sample: PBMCs.

The chain's CDR3 is CASTLGQGFSGNTIYF. CDR3 nucleotide sequence: TGTGCCAGCACATTGGGACAGGGTTTTTCTGGAAACACCATATATTTT. This chain links TRBV6-6 with TRBJ1-3; 9 positions match TRBD1. Germline assignment: CDR1 MNHNY and CDR2 SVGAGI (reference sequence). The trim removed 7 bases at V and 1 base at J, leaving 8 bases unmatched. This CDR3 contains 16 residues.